Listed below are T cell receptor beta chains from one sample, sequenced in a study of graft-versus-host responses after intestinal transplantation. These receptors are not linked to any known antigen. Only in-frame clones appear in the TCRdb table, and some are missing; sequencing was by immunoSEQ multiplex PCR. The profile shows roughly 89,000 clones, 80% to 95% of them singletons. This specimen consisted of unstimulated CD4+ T cells sorted from spleen or lymph node cells, obtained before intestinal transplant. These receptors were collected from a human donor who received an intestinal transplant. Both conserved end residues are part of each CDR3. Expanded clones get a size class; other rows say once, few or many, or leave the size out.

v_call	j_call	cdr3_length	clone_size	cdr3_aa
TRBV5-4	TRBJ2-7	14	NA	CASSLELALHEQYF
TRBV5-6	TRBJ1-1	15	NA	CATGSLQGARTEAFF
TRBV2	TRBJ2-2	16	NA	CASSEFYFLNTGELFF
TRBV7-9	TRBJ2-3	18	NA	CASSLGLAGDISTDTQYF
TRBV14	TRBJ2-5	13	once	CASSYRVRETQYF
TRBV2	TRBJ2-3	18	NA	CASSVLTVGGAIADTQYF
TRBV30	TRBJ2-2	13	NA	CAWSRQGPGELFF
TRBV5-4	TRBJ2-7	13	NA	CASSPSTTGEQYF
TRBV5-1	TRBJ2-3	17	once	CASSLGGLAGSTDTQYF
TRBV20-1	TRBJ1-1	11	once	CSASRNTEAFF
TRBV19	TRBJ1-3	13	few	CASRTGAGNTIYF
TRBV9	TRBJ2-3	14	once	CASSGREGTDTQYF
TRBV10-3	TRBJ2-1	16	NA	CAISESIAGGPNEQFF
TRBV18	TRBJ2-5	16	NA	CASSPSISGVQETQYF
TRBV19	TRBJ1-1	12	few	CASSMPRTEAFF
TRBV18	TRBJ1-5	13	NA	CASSVYNDQPQHF
TRBV6-5	TRBJ1-5	15	NA	CASTRDYRESQPQHF
TRBV5-1	TRBJ2-3	13	NA	CASSLRGADTQYF
TRBV27	TRBJ2-7	18	NA	CASSPHLPGLAGDYEQYF
TRBV28	TRBJ1-2	13	NA	CASSRDSPNGYTF
TRBV10-3	TRBJ1-5	13	NA	CAISQGREAPQHF
TRBV27	TRBJ1-2	13	NA	CASRQRVNYGYTF
TRBV10-3	TRBJ2-7	14	NA	CAISDRTGGREQYF
TRBV6-1	TRBJ1-2	14	NA	CASSETGTSNGYTF
TRBV6-5	TRBJ1-1	14	NA	CASRQGGMNTEAFF
TRBV6-6	TRBJ1-2	13	NA	CASNPTGNYGYTF
TRBV7-3	TRBJ2-6	17	NA	CASSLTGGSSGANVLTF
TRBV5-1	TRBJ1-1	14	NA	CASSSTGSYTEAFF
TRBV11-1	TRBJ2-1	12	NA	CASSLDRGEQFF
TRBV25-1	TRBJ2-5	12	NA	CASSEGVETQYF
TRBV6-1	TRBJ2-7	12	NA	CASAGQGYEQYF
TRBV7-9	TRBJ2-3	15	NA	CASSPPSGSTDTQYF
TRBV19	TRBJ1-2	13	NA	CASKDRGVGGYTF
TRBV6-1	TRBJ2-7	16	NA	CASSVQTRLLQYEQYF
TRBV18	TRBJ1-1	15	NA	CASSRGQEANTEAFF
TRBV4-2	TRBJ2-1	17	NA	CASSQALPIKWGVEQFF
TRBV4-2	TRBJ2-7	18	once	CASSSISTGTSSSYEQYF
TRBV7-3	TRBJ2-1	15	NA	CASSLAGASYNEQFF
TRBV5-1	TRBJ2-3	16	NA	CASSLVETARADTQYF
TRBV18	TRBJ2-7	15	NA	CASSPGLARSYEQYF
TRBV2	TRBJ1-1	15	few	CASSVWRGMNTEAFF
TRBV19	TRBJ2-7	13	NA	CASSLVDTARQYF
TRBV5-6	TRBJ1-6	13	NA	CASSLTTGSPLHF